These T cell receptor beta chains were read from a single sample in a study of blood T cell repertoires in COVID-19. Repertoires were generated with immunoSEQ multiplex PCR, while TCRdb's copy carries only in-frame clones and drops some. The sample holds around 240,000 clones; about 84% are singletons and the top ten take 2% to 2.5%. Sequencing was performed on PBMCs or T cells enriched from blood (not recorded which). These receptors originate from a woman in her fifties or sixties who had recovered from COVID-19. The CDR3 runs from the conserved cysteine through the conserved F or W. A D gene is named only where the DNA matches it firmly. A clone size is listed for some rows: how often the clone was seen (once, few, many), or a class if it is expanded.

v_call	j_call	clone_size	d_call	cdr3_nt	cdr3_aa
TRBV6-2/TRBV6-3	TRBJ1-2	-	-	TGTGCCAGCAGTTACTTAGGGACAACAGATGGCTACACCTTC	CASSYLGTTDGYTF
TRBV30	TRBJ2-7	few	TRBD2	TGTGCCTGGAAGCTAGCGGGAGGGTACGAGCAGTACTTC	CAWKLAGGYEQYF
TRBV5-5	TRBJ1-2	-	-	TGTGCCAGCAGCTTTTTGACACAGCCTGCTAACTATGGCTACACCTTC	CASSFLTQPANYGYTF
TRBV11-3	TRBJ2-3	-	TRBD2	TGTGCCAGCAGTGGGAGGGAATACACAGATACGCAGTATTTT	CASSGREYTDTQYF
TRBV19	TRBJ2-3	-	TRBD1	TGTGCCAGTAGCCTTCGAGGGGGCGCCACAGATACGCAGTATTTT	CASSLRGGATDTQYF
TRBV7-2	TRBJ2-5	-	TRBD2	TGTGCCAGCAGCGGTCCAGGACTAGCGGGGGGGACCCGTGAGACCCAGTACTTC	CASSGPGLAGGTRETQYF
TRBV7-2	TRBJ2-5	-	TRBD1	TGTGCCAGCAGCTTATTGTGGGGACAGCAAGAGACCCAGTACTTC	CASSLLWGQQETQYF
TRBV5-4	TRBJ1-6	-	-	TGTGCCAGCAGCTTCGGGCAGGGCAAGAATAATTCACCCCTCCACTTT	CASSFGQGKNNSPLHF
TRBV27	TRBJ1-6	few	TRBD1	TGTGCCAGCAGCTCCCCACAGGGGATGGGGTCACCCCTCCACTTT	CASSSPQGMGSPLHF
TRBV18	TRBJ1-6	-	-	TGTGCCAGCTCATTCGACAGAAAGAATTCACCCCTCCACTTT	CASSFDRKNSPLHF
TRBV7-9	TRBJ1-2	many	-	TGTGCCAGCAGCTCAGAACAGGGTACCTATGGCTACACCTTC	CASSSEQGTYGYTF
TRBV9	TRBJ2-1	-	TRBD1	TGTGCCAGCAGTGCGGACAGGGGGACATACAATGAGCAGTTCTTC	CASSADRGTYNEQFF
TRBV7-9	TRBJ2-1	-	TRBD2	TGTGCCAGCAGAGAGTGGGGACTAGCGAGCTCCTACAATGAGCAGTTCTTC	CASREWGLASSYNEQFF
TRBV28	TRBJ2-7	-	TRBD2	TGTGCCAGCAGACCCCGAGGAGCGGGAGGAGTCCACGAGCAGTACTTC	CASRPRGAGGVHEQYF
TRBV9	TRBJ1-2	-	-	TGTGCCAGCAGCGTAGATAGTCGGGGGGGCTACACCTTC	CASSVDSRGGYTF
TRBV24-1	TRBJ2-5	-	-	TGTGCCACCAGTGATTTTTCAGGGGCGGCGGAGACCCAGTACTTC	CATSDFSGAAETQYF
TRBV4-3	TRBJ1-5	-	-	TGCGCCAGCAGCCAAGATGGTCAGGGCACTCAGCCCCAGCATTTT	CASSQDGQGTQPQHF
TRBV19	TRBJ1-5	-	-	TGTGCCAGTAGTATAAACAGGGACCTATATCAGCCCCAGCATTTT	CASSINRDLYQPQHF
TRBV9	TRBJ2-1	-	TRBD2	TGTGCCAGCAGCGGAAATAGCGGGGACCGATACAATGAGCAGTTCTTC	CASSGNSGDRYNEQFF
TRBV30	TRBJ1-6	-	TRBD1	TGTGCCGGTGGGGGACAGATAAATTCACCCCTCCACTTT	CAGGGQINSPLHF
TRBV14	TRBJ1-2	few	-	TGTGCCAGCAGCCAAGAGGGCAGATACGGCTATGGCTACACCTTC	CASSQEGRYGYGYTF
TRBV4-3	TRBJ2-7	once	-	TGCGCCAGCAGCCAAGATGAGGGGGGGTATGGGGAGCAGTACTTC	CASSQDEGGYGEQYF
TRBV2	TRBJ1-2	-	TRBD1	TGTGCCAGCAGTGAATATGAGGGGGCGGCTGGCTACACCTTC	CASSEYEGAAGYTF
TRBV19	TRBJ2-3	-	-	TGTGCCAGTAGTCCCGGACTTACAGATACGCAGTATTTT	CASSPGLTDTQYF
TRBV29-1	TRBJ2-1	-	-	TGCAGCGTGAACACAGGGTCTAATGAGCAGTTCTTC	CSVNTGSNEQFF
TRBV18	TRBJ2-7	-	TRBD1	TGTGCCAGCTCACCACCGGGGTACGGGACAGGGGCCAACGAGCAGTACTTC	CASSPPGYGTGANEQYF
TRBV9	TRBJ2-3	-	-	TGTGCCAGCAGCCCCCGCTGGGGGGGCACAGATACGCAGTATTTT	CASSPRWGGTDTQYF
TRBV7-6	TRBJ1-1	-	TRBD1	TGTGCCAGCAGCCTCGGACAGGGGATGAACACTGAAGCTTTCTTT	CASSLGQGMNTEAFF
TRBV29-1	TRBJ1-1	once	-	TGCAGCATCCGCCCCGCACAGGGGAACACTGAAGCTTTCTTT	CSIRPAQGNTEAFF
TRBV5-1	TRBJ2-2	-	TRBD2	TGCGCCAGCAGCCTGAGGCCTAGCGGAACGAACACCGGGGAGCTGTTTTTT	CASSLRPSGTNTGELFF
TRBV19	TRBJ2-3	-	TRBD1	TGTGCCACTCGGACAGGGTCAGATACGCAGTATTTT	CATRTGSDTQYF
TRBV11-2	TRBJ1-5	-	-	TGTGCCAGCAGCTTAGTGCAGGGTCGAAATCAGCCCCAGCATTTT	CASSLVQGRNQPQHF
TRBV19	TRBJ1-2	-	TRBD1	TGTGCCAGTAGTCCAGGACAGGGGTCGGGCTATGGCTACACCTTC	CASSPGQGSGYGYTF
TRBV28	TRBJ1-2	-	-	TGTGCCACCCAAACAGTTTATGGCTACACCTTC	CATQTVYGYTF
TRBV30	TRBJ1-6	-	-	TGTGCCTACCGTGCCCGAGACACAGGAATCCTCCACTTT	CAYRARDTGILHF
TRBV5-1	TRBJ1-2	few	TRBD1	TGCGCCAGCAAACAACCTTGGGGAGGACAGGGGGACGGCTACACCTTC	CASKQPWGGQGDGYTF
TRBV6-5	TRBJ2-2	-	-	TGTGCCAGCAGTTACAGGGGCGTAGTCGGGGAGCTGTTTTTT	CASSYRGVVGELFF
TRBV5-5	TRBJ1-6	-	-	TGTGCCAGCAGCAGCGGGGGCTCCTATAATTCACCCCTCCACTTT	CASSSGGSYNSPLHF
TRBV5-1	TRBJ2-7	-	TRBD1	TGCGCCAGCAGCTCCGGGACAGGGGACTCCTACGAGCAGTACTTC	CASSSGTGDSYEQYF
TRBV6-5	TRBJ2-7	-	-	TGTGCCAGCAGTTACGCAAACGGACTGTACGAGCAGTACTTC	CASSYANGLYEQYF
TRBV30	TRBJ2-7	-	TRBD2	TGTGCCTGGTTAGCGGGAGAGTACGAGCAGTACTTC	CAWLAGEYEQYF
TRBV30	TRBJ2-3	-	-	TGTGCCTGGAGTTCAGGGGCAGATACGCAGTATTTT	CAWSSGADTQYF
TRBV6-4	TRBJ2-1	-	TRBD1	TGTGCCAGCAGTGCCTCGGAGACAGGGGGCAATGGGCAGTTCTTC	CASSASETGGNGQFF